This TCR beta chain emerged from a study of blood T cell repertoires in COVID-19. Sequencing was performed with immunoSEQ multiplex PCR; in TCRdb, only in-frame clones are kept and a portion is missing. This sample has about 62,000 clones; 85% to 90% occur once, and the top ten carry over 15%. Sequencing was carried out using peripheral blood. This sequence originates from a woman aged 55-70 years with COVID-19, enrolled during active disease.

CDR3 amino acids: CASTLGGPQHF. In DNA form, the CDR3 reads TGTGCCAGCACGCTGGGGGGGCCCCAGCATTTT. This chain uses TRBV28 with TRBJ1-5, with D maybe TRBD1 (5 bases). Looked up from germline, CDR1 is MDHEN and CDR2 is SYDVKM. Trimming stripped 7 bases from V and 9 bases from J, with 10 bases between. This CDR3 comprises 11 residues.